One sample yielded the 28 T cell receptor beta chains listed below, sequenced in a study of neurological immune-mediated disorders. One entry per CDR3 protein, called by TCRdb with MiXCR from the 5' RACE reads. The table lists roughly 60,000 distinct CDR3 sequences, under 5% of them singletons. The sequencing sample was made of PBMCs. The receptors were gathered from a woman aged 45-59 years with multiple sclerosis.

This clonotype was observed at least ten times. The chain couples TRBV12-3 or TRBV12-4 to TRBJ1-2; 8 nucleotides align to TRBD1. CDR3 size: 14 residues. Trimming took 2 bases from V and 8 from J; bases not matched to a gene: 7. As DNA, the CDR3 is TGTGCCAGCAGTTTAAGACAGGGGATCTACGGCTACACCTTC. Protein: CASSLRQGIYGYTF.

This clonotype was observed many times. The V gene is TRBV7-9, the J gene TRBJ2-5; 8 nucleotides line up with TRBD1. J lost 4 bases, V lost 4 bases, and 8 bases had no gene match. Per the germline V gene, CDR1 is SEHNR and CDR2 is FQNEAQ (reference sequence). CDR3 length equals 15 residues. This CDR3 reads CASSSGQANGETQYF. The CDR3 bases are TGTGCCAGCAGCTCGGGACAGGCGAACGGAGAGACCCAGTACTTC.

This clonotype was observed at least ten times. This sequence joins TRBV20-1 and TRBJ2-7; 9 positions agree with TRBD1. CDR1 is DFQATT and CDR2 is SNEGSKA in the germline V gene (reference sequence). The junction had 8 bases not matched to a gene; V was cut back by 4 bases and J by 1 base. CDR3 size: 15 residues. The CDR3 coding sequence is TGCAGTGCTACCTGGACAGGGGCCGGTTCCTACGAGCAGTACTTC. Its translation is CSATWTGAGSYEQYF.

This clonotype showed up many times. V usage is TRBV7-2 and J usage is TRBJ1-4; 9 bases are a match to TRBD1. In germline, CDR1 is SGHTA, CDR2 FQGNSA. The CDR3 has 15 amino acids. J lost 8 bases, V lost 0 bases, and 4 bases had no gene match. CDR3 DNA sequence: TGTGCCAGCAGCTTAGCGGGACAGGGTCACGAAAAACTGTTTTTT. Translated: CASSLAGQGHEKLFF.

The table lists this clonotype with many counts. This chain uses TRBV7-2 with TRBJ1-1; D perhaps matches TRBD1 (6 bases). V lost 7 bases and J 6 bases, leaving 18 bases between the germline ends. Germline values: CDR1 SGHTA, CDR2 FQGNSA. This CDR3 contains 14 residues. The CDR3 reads CASTEMGALAEAFF. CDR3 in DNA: TGTGCCAGCACCGAGATGGGGGCCCTGGCTGAAGCTTTCTTT.

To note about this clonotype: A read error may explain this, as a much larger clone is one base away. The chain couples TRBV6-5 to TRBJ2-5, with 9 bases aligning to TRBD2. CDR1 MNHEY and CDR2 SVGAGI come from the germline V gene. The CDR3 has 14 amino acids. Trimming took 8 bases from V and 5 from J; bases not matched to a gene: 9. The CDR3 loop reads CASSLAGVLETQYF. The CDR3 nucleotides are TGTGCCAGCTCTTTAGCGGGGGTTCTTGAGACCCAGTACTTC.

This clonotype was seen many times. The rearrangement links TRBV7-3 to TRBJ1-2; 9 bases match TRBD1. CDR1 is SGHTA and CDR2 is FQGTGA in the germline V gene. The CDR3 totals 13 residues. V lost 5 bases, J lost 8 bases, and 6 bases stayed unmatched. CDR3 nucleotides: TGTGCCAGCAGCCGGACAGGGGAGGAGGGCTACACCTTC. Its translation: CASSRTGEEGYTF.

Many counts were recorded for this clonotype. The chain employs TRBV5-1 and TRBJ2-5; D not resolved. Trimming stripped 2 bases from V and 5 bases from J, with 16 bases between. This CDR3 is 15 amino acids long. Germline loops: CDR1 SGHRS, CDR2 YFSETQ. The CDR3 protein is CASSFGQAHGETQYF. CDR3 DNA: TGCGCCAGCAGCTTCGGCCAGGCCCACGGGGAGACCCAGTACTTC.

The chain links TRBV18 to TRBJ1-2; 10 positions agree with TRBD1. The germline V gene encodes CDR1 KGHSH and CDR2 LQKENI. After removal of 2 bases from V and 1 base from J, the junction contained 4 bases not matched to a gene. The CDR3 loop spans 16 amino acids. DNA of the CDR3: TGTGCCAGCTCACCAGATCGGACAGGGGGTAACTATGGCTACACCTTC. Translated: CASSPDRTGGNYGYTF.

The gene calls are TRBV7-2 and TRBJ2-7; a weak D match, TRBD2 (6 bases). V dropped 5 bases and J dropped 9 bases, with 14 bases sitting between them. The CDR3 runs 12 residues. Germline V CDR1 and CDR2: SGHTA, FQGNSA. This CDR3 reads CASSGGWSVQYF. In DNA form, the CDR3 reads TGTGCCAGCAGCGGGGGGTGGTCGGTGCAGTACTTC.

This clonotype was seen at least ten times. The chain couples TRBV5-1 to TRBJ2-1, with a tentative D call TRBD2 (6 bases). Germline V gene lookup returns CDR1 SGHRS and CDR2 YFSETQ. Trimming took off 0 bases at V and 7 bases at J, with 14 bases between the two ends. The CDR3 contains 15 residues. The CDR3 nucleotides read TGCGCCAGCAGCTTGGGTCCGGGGGTGGGAAATGAGCAGTTCTTC. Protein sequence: CASSLGPGVGNEQFF.

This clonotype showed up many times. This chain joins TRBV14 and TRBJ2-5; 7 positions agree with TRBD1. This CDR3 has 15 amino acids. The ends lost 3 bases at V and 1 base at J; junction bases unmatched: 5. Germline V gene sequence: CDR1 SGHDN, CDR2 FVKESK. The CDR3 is CASSQGQYFQETQYF. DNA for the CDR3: TGTGCCAGCAGCCAGGGACAGTATTTCCAAGAGACCCAGTACTTC.

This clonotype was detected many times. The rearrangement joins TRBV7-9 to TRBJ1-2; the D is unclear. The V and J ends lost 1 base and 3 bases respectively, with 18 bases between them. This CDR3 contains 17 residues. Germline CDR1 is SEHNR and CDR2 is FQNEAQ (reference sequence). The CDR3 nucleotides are TGTGCCAGCAGCTTAGGATTTACCGACCTCGAGGACTATGGCTACACCTTC. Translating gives CASSLGFTDLEDYGYTF.

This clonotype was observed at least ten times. This CDR3 reads CASSLAEGGDTEAFF. DNA for the CDR3: TGCGCCAGCAGCTTGGCCGAGGGCGGGGACACTGAAGCTTTCTTT. The genes are TRBV5-1 and TRBJ1-1; D is unresolved. Germline CDR1 SGHRS, CDR2 YFSETQ. The CDR3 has 15 residues. Trimming left V 0 bases short and J 3 bases short, with 12 bases between.

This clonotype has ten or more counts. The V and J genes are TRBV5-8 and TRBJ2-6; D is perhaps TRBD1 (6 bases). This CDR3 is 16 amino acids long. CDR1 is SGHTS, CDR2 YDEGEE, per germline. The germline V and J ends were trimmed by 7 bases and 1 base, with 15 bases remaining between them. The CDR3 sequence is CASGAGVFSGANVLTF. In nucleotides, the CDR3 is TGTGCCAGCGGAGCAGGGGTTTTTTCTGGGGCCAACGTCCTGACTTTC.

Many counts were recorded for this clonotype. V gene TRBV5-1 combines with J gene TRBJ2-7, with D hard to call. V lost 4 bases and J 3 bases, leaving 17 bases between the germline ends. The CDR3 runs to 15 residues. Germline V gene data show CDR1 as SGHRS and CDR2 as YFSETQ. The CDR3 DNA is TGCGCCAGCAGCCGCGTCGTGGGATATCACTACGAGCAGTACTTC. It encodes CASSRVVGYHYEQYF. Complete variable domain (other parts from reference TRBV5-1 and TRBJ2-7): KAGVTQTPRYLIKTRGQQVTLSCSPISGHRSVSWYQQTPGQGLQFLFEYFSETQRNKGNFPGRFSGRQFSNSRSEMNVSTLELGDSALYLCASSRVVGYHYEQYFGPGTRLTVT.

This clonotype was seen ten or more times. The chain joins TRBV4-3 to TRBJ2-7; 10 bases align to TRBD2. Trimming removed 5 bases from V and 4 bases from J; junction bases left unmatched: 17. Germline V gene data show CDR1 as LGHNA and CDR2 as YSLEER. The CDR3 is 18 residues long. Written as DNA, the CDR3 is TGCGCCAGCAGCTCCGGGGTTATAGCGGGGGGCGCCCGATACGAGCAGTACTTC. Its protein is CASSSGVIAGGARYEQYF.

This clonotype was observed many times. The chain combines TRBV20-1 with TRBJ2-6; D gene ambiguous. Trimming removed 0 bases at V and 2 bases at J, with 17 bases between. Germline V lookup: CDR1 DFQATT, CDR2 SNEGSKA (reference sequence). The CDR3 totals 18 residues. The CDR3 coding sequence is TGCAGTGCTAGAGATTCCGCAGCTCGGGTACCTGGGGCCAACGTCCTGACTTTC. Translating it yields CSARDSAARVPGANVLTF.

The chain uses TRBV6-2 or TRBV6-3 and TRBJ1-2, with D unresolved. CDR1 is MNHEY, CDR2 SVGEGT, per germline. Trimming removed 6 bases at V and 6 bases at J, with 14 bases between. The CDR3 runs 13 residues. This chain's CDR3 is CASSSLLSDGYTF. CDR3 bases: TGTGCCAGCAGCTCCCTACTTAGCGATGGCTACACCTTC.

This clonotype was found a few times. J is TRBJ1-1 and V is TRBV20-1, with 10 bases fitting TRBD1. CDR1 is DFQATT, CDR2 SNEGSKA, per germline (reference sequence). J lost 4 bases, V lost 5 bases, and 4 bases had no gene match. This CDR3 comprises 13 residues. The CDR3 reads CSADRGHGTEAFF. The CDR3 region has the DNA TGCAGTGCTGACAGGGGGCACGGCACTGAAGCTTTCTTT.

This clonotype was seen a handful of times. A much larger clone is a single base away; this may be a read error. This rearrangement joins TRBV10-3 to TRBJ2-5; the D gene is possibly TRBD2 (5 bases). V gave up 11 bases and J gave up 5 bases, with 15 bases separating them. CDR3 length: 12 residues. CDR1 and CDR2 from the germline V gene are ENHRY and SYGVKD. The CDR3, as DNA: TGTGCCGTCACTAGAGGCCACGAGACCCAGTACTTC. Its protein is CAVTRGHETQYF.

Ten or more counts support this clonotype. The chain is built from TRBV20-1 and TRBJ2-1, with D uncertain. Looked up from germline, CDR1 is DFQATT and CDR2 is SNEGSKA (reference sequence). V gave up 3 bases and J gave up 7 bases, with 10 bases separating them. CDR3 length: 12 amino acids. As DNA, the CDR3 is TGCAGTGCTAGTCTACAACTAAATGAGCAGTTCTTC. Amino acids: CSASLQLNEQFF.

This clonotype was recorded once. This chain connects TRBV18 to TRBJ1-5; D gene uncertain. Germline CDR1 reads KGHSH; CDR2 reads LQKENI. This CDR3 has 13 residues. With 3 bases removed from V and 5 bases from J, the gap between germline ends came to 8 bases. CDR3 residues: CASSPHYDQPQHF. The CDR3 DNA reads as TGTGCCAGCTCACCGCATTACGATCAGCCCCAGCATTTT.

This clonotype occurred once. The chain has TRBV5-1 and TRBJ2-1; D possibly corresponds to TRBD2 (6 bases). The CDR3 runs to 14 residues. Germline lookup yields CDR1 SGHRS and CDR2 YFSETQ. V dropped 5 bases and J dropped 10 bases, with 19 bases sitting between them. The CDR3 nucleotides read TGCGCCAGCAGATGGGGGGTGGGGGTAGGAGAGCAGTTCTTC. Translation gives CASRWGVGVGEQFF.

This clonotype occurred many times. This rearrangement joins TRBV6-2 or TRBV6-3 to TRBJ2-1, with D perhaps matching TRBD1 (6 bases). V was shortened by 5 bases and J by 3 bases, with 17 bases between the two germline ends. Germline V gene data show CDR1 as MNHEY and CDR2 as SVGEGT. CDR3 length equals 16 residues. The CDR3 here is CASSGTGTNFYNEQFF. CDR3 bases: TGTGCCAGCAGTGGGACCGGGACAAATTTCTACAATGAGCAGTTCTTC.

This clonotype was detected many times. The CDR3 loop is CSVQGSEAFF. In DNA, the CDR3 is TGCAGCGTGCAGGGTTCTGAAGCTTTCTTT. This sequence joins TRBV29-1 and TRBJ1-1; possibly TRBD1 for D (5 bases). The CDR3 totals 10 residues. CDR1 and CDR2 from the germline V gene are SQVTM and ANQGSEA. With 6 bases removed from V and 6 bases from J, the gap between germline ends came to 8 bases.

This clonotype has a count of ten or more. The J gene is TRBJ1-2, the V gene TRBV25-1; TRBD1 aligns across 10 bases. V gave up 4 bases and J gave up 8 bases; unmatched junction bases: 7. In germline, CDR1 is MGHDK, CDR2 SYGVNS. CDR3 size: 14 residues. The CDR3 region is CASSGTGTGVGYTF. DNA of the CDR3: TGTGCCAGCAGTGGGACCGGGACAGGGGTCGGCTACACCTTC.

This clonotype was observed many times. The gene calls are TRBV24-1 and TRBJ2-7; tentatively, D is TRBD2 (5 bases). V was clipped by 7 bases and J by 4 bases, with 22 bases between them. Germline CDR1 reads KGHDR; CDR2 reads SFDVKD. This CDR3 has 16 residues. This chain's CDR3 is CATRSRGPWRNYEQYV. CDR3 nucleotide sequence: TGTGCCACCAGGTCCCGGGGTCCCTGGAGGAATTACGAGCAGTACGTC.